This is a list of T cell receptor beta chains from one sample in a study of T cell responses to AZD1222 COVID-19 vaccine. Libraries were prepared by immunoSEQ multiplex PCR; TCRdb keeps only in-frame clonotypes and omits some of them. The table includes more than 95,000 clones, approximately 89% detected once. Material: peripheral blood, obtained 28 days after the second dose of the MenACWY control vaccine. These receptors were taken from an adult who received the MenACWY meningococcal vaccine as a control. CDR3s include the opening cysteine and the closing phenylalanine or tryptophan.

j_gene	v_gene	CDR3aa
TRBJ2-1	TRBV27	CASSWRGSDEQFF
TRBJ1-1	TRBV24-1	CATSDSPGTGEREAFF
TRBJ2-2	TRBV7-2	CASSLDRVSTGELFF
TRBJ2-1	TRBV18	CASSPSLAGGGDEQFF
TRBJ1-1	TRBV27	CASSLEPGQGYTEAFF
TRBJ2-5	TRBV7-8	CASSRTPGLAGGARETQYF
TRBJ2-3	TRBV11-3	CASSLGQDPSTDTQYF
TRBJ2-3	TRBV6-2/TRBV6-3	CASSYWGTVPSTDTQYF
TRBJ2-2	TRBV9	CASSVGQGEGAGELFF
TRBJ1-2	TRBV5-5	CASSPIRGDYGYTF
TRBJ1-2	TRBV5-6	CASSSGQGRRYGYTF
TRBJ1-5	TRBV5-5	CASSADSNQPQHF
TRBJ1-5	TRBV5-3	CARRLGTGVSHSNQPQHF
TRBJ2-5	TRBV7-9	CASSSLFIRTGEGETQYF
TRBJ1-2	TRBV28	CASRGEIYGYTF
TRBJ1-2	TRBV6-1	CASSEFGGIKGYTF
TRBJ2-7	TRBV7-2	CASSFRGLPSYEQYF
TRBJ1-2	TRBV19	CASSIDMTGTFSVNYGYTF
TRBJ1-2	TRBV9	CASSVEPVLANYGYTF
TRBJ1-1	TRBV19	CASSMSLTMNTEAFF
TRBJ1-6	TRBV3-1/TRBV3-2	CASSQDLGGNSPLHF
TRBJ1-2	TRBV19	CASSIRTSGIYGYTF
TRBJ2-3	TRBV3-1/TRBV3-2	CASSHGTSADTQYF
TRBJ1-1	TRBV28	CASSLQNTEAFF
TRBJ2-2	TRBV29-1	CSVTGAGELFF
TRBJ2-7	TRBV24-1	CATSDPRQVNPYEQYF
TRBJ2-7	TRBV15	CATSRDLTGLQRTYEQYF
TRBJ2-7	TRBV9	CASSVGVGNYEQYF
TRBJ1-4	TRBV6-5	CASSRGRDNEKLFF
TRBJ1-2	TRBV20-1	CSAQDAVGYTF
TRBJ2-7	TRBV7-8	CASSFYTSGANYEQYF
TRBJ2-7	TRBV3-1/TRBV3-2	CASSQVPQTGARVYEQYF
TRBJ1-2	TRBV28	CASSIRQGASGYTF
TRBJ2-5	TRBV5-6	CASSPVGGEETQYF
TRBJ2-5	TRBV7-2	CASSSRTSGGQETQYF